This entry concerns a single T cell receptor (beta chain). The target antigen is unknown. The entry originates in a study of T cell responses to AZD1222 COVID-19 vaccine. Study-level results: Repertoire samples came only from after the peak T cell response. Baseline serostatus was positive in only a handful of AZD1222 recipients. Reportedly, close to half of spike-specific TCRs are directed against unmutated variant regions.

Some clones are missing from TCRdb's copy, which holds only in-frame ones; the method was immunoSEQ multiplex PCR. The sample holds about 110,000 clones; roughly 92% are singletons and the top ten take 2% to 2.5%. Second-dose timings of about 4 or about 12 weeks were pooled. CDR3 length equals 13 residues. The germline V gene encodes CDR1 SGHRS and CDR2 YFSETQ. Trimming cost V 5 bases and J 0 bases, with 8 bases left between them. The source of this sequence is an adult who received the AZD1222 COVID-19 vaccine. This chain links TRBV5-1 with TRBJ1-1; no firm D call. This specimen was peripheral blood, taken 28 days after the second AZD1222 dose. The DNA of the CDR3 is TGCGCCAGCAGGTTACAGATGAACACTGAAGCTTTCTTT. Its translation: CASRLQMNTEAFF.